The 6 T cell receptor beta chains listed next were all sequenced from one sample in a study of blood T cell repertoires in COVID-19. Assay used: immunoSEQ multiplex PCR; TCRdb lists only in-frame clones, some missing. Altogether a few hundred thousand clones are present, 75% to 90% being singletons, with the ten largest covering roughly 4.8%. The sample taken for sequencing was peripheral blood. The receptor source for this set is a woman between 35 and 50 years old who had recovered from COVID-19.

The V gene is TRBV3-1 (or the pseudogene TRBV3-2), the J gene TRBJ2-3, with 10 bases identical to TRBD2. The CDR3 consists of 15 residues. The germline V gene has CDR1 LGHDT and CDR2 YNNKEL (reference sequence). The ends lost 6 bases at V and 4 bases at J; junction bases unmatched: 7. The CDR3 reads CASRQIAGGADTQYF. In DNA form, the CDR3 reads TGTGCCAGCAGACAAATAGCGGGAGGTGCAGATACGCAGTATTTT.

The V gene is TRBV19, the J gene TRBJ1-2; D unclear. This CDR3 is built from 15 residues. Germline V lookup: CDR1 LNHDA, CDR2 SQIVND (reference sequence). V was trimmed by 3 bases and J by 3 bases, leaving 14 bases between them. CDR3 sequence reads: CASSMSGVRDYGYTF. The CDR3 coding sequence is TGTGCCAGTAGTATGTCCGGGGTTCGGGACTATGGCTACACCTTC.

This clone was picked up one time. V is TRBV9 and J is TRBJ2-7; TRBD2 aligns across 11 bases. The CDR3 sequence is 16 residues long. Germline values: CDR1 SGDLS, CDR2 YYNGEE. The V and J ends lost 1 base and 6 bases, in that order; junction bases with no gene match: 9. The CDR3 DNA sequence: TGTGCCAGCAGCGTACAAAAGGTTCTAGCGGGAGGCGAGCAGTACGTC. Protein: CASSVQKVLAGGEQYV.

This clone was seen once. V is TRBV28 and J is TRBJ2-3; TRBD1 agrees at 9 bases. Trimming removed 3 bases from V and 4 bases from J; junction bases left unmatched: 5. Per the germline V gene, CDR1 is MDHEN and CDR2 is SYDVKM. This CDR3 has 15 amino acids. CDR3 DNA: TGTGCCAGCAGTTTGACAGGGGGTTGGTCAGATACGCAGTATTTT. This codes for CASSLTGGWSDTQYF.

The chain employs TRBV7-2 and TRBJ1-1; possibly TRBD1 for D (5 bases). The CDR3 has 13 residues. The germline gives CDR1 SGHTA, CDR2 FQGNSA. Trimming took 2 bases from V and 7 from J, leaving 11 bases between them. CDR3 region: CASSLPTALEAFF. CDR3 nucleotide sequence: TGTGCCAGCAGCTTACCGACAGCCCTTGAAGCTTTCTTT.

V usage is TRBV9 and J usage is TRBJ2-2, with TRBD2 identical over 11 bases. Trimming took 3 bases from V and 3 from J; bases not matched to a gene: 4. CDR3 size: 16 residues. From germline, CDR1 is SGDLS and CDR2 YYNGEE. CDR3 nucleotides: TGTGCCAGCAGCGCCCTAGCGGGGGGACACACCGGGGAGCTGTTTTTT. It encodes CASSALAGGHTGELFF.